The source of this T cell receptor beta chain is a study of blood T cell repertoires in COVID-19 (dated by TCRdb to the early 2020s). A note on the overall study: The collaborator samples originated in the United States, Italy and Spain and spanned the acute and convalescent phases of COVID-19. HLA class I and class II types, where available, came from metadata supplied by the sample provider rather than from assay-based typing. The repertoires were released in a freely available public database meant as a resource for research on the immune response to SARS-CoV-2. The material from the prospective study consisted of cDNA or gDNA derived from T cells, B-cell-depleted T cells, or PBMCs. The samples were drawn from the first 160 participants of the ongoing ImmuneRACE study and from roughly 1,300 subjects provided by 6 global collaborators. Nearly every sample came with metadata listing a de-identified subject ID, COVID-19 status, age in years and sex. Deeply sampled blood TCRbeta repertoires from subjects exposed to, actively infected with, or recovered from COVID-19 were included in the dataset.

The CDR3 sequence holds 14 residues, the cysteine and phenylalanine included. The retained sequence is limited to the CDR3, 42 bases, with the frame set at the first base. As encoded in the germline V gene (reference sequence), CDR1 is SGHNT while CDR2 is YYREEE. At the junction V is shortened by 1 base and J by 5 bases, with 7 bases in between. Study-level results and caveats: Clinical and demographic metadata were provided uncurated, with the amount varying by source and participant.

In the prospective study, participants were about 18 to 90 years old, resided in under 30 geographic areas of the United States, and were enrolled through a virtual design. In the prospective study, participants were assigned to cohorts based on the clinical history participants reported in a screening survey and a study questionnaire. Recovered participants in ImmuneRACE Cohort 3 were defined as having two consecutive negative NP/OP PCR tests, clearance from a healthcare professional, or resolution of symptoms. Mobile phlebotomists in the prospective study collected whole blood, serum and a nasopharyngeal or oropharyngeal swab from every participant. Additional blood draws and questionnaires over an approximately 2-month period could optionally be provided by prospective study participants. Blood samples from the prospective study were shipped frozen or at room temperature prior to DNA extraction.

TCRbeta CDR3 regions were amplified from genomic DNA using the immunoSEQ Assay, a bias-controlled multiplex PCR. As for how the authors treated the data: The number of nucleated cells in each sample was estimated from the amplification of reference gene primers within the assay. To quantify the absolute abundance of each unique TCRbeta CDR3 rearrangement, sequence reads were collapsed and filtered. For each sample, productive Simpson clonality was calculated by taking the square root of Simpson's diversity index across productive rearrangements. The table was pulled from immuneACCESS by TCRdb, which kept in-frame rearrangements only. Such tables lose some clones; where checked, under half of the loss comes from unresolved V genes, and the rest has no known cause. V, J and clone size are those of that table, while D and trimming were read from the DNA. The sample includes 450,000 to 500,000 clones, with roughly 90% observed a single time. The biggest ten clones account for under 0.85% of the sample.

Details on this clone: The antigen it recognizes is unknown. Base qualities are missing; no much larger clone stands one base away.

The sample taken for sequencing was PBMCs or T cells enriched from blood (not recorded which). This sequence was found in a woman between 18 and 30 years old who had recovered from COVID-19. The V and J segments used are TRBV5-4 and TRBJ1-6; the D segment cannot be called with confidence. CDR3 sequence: CASSLPGDNSPLHF. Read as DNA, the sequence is TGTGCCAGCAGCTTGCCGGGAGATAATTCACCCCTCCACTTT.